A single TCR beta chain is shown here with its context. This clone was found a few times. Which antigen it targets is not known. No base quality information exists; no much larger clone differs at one position. The data belong to a study of radiotherapy plus CTLA-4 blockade in lung cancer listed by TCRdb under 2018. Regarding the study in general: Among enrolled patients, under 20% had an objective response and 31% reached disease control.

Cut back by 1 base and 5 bases, the V and J ends lie 5 bases apart. The germline V gene (reference sequence) sets CDR1 to GTSNPN and CDR2 to SVGIG. From cysteine to phenylalanine, the CDR3 is 11 amino acids long. CDR3 DNA is the only sequence kept; it has 33 bases, read in frame from the first base. Library preparation used the immunoSEQ multiplex PCR assay. What TCRdb holds here is the immuneACCESS table cut down to in-frame rearrangements. Part of the clones is not present; checked against another copy, under half of the missing clones reflect an unresolved V gene, and the others are unexplained. This sample lists about 110,000 clones; 81% were detected once. The ten largest clones capture around 3.3% of the sample. Paper-wide results and their limitations: After treatment with radiotherapy and ipilimumab, TCR clones that originated in tumors expanded in peripheral blood. The strongest predictors of response were reported to be early dynamic shifts in blood T cell clones along with a rise in serum interferon-beta following radiation.

Focal radiation therapy combined with CTLA-4 blockade (ipilimumab) was tested in patients with chemo-refractory metastatic non-small-cell lung cancer. The sample here was peripheral blood, taken from a patient treated with radiotherapy plus ipilimumab. This TCR came from a human donor with non-small cell lung cancer that progressed on radiotherapy plus ipilimumab. Some clones in this sample may be carry-over from other donors' samples. The chain is assembled from TRBV30 and TRBJ2-5; TRBD2 is perhaps the D gene, given 5 matching bases. The CDR3: CAWSAGETQYF. The DNA sequence is as follows: TGTGCCTGGAGTGCGGGGGAGACCCAGTACTTC.